This TCR beta chain was found in a study of cytomegalovirus exposure and HLA in healthy donors. Study-wide findings and caveats: Relative to equally common others, HLA-associated TCR beta chains showed greater clonal expansion in a later analysis. Certain sequence variants were highly shared and formed a cluster, and this cluster was likely a sequencing artifact. Analysis was carried out at a later point, and it linked a missense DCLRE1C variant to TCR beta V- and J-gene trimming. CMV serostatus stood as the only immune exposure information on hand.

The CDR3 runs to 13 residues. Trimming took off 4 bases at V and 6 bases at J, with 8 bases between the two ends. Germline CDR1 and CDR2: SGHRS and YFSETQ. Primers: 60 Vbeta forward and 13 Jbeta reverse. The assay was immunoSEQ multiplex PCR, and TCRdb's table has in-frame clones only and misses some. The repertoire includes about 89,000 clones, roughly 80% of them detected once, and over 9.5% sits in the top ten. Of note for this clone: Antigen specificity is unknown. The identical CDR3 is also encoded by other nucleotide sequences in the sample.

This chain connects TRBV5-1 to TRBJ1-6, with D perhaps TRBD1 (5 bases). The clonotype originates from a man aged 25 to 40 in good health and CMV-seropositive. The sequencing sample was made of PBMCs. CDR3 amino acids: CASSDRPNSPLHF. The CDR3 DNA is TGCGCCAGCAGCGACAGACCTAATTCACCCCTCCACTTT.